This TCR beta chain is drawn from a study of T cells in Graves' hyperthyroidism and ophthalmopathy. Across the whole study: Initial diagnosis, before any treatment, was when peripheral blood was collected. Study-level findings and limits: In blood, most of the thyroid clonotypes expanded above 0.001 were also present.

The CDR3 is made up of 14 amino acids. The trim removed 8 bases at V and 4 bases at J, leaving 7 bases unmatched. Germline V gene lookup returns CDR1 MNHNS and CDR2 SASEGT. In regard to this clonotype: What it recognizes is unknown.

The CDR3 regions of TCR beta were amplified from RNA transcripts. The study used the HTBI primer set for a first-round RT-PCR of the TCR CDR3. MiXCR was run by TCRdb on the multiplex PCR reads, yielding one entry per CDR3 protein. The sample has 540,000 or so distinct CDR3 sequences, 15% to 18% seen once. The source of the PBMCs was less than 12 ml of fresh peripheral blood. Material: blood. The receptor was isolated from a woman aged 25-40 years with Graves' hyperthyroidism. The chain has TRBV6-1 and TRBJ2-1; 8 bases match TRBD2. CDR3 protein: CASGRGGRYNEQFF. The CDR3 DNA sequence: TGTGCCAGCGGTCGGGGCGGGAGGTACAATGAGCAGTTCTTC.